A selection of T cell receptor beta chains follows, all from one sample in a study of T cells in Graves' hyperthyroidism and ophthalmopathy. Each CDR3 protein gets one entry after TCRdb re-called the multiplex PCR reads with MiXCR. Seen here are 600,000 to 700,000 distinct CDR3 sequences, around 15% observed once, and the top ten hold roughly 4.5%. Sequenced input: blood. The receptors stem from a woman in her thirties or forties with Graves' ophthalmopathy. Both conserved end residues are part of each CDR3. D genes are given only for firm matches. Rows may omit the clone size; those that give it use once, few, many or a size class.

j_call d_call v_call clone_size cdr3_aa cdr3_nt
TRBJ1-1 - TRBV12-3/TRBV12-4 many CASSLSRTEAFF TGTGCCAGCAGTTTAAGTAGAACTGAAGCTTTCTTT
TRBJ1-2 - TRBV28 once CASNDQGRNYGYTF TGTGCCAGCAATGATCAGGGGAGGAACTATGGCTACACCTTC
TRBJ1-2 - TRBV24-1 many CATSALTGGGYTF TGTGCCACCAGTGCCCTAACCGGGGGGGGCTACACCTTC
TRBJ2-5 TRBD2 TRBV14 many CASSQLGEGTQYF TGTGCCAGCAGCCAGCTTGGGGAGGGGACCCAGTACTTC
TRBJ2-7 - TRBV28 many CASSLTAQLAEQYF TGTGCCAGCAGCCTGACAGCGCAGTTGGCCGAGCAGTACTTC
TRBJ1-2 - TRBV3-1 few CASSQPPSLGGYTF TGTGCCAGCAGCCAACCCCCTTCCCTAGGGGGCTACACCTTC
TRBJ2-7 TRBD1 TRBV29-1 many CSVEVRQGRDEQYF TGCAGCGTTGAAGTGCGACAGGGTCGGGACGAGCAGTACTTC
TRBJ2-7 - TRBV6-1 - CASRLEGQSYEQYF TGTGCCAGCCGCCTAGAAGGACAGTCCTACGAGCAGTACTTC
TRBJ2-7 TRBD2 TRBV5-8 few CASSLAGGRAGEQYF TGTGCCAGCAGCTTGGCAGGCGGGAGGGCCGGGGAGCAGTACTTC
TRBJ1-5 - TRBV19 few CASSMEGNSNQPQHF TGTGCCAGTAGTATGGAAGGGAATAGCAATCAGCCCCAGCATTTT
TRBJ1-2 TRBD1 TRBV12-3/TRBV12-4 - CASSFGGQSYGYTF TGTGCCAGCAGTTTTGGGGGACAGAGCTATGGCTACACCTTC
TRBJ2-7 TRBD2 TRBV6-1 many CASRELAGVGDEQYF TGTGCCAGCAGGGAACTAGCGGGAGTCGGGGACGAGCAGTACTTC
TRBJ2-7 - TRBV7-9 few CASSAILPAYEQYF TGTGCCAGCAGCGCCATCCTACCCGCCTACGAGCAGTACTTC
TRBJ2-1 - TRBV28 - CASSLEGRGRDNEQFF TGTGCCAGCAGTTTAGAAGGGAGGGGGAGGGACAATGAGCAGTTCTTC
TRBJ1-1 - TRBV25-1 many CASSAIGPEAFF TGTGCCAGCAGTGCGATAGGACCTGAAGCTTTCTTT
TRBJ2-7 TRBD1 TRBV7-9 many CASNGKDRVNEQYF TGTGCCAGCAACGGAAAGGACAGGGTAAACGAGCAGTACTTC
TRBJ2-7 TRBD2 TRBV6-2/TRBV6-3 many CASRPASGSREQYF TGTGCCAGCAGGCCTGCTAGCGGGAGTCGCGAGCAGTACTTC
TRBJ2-7 TRBD2 TRBV7-2 - CASSPGASGIYEQYF TGTGCCAGCAGCCCGGGGGCTAGCGGGATCTACGAGCAGTACTTC
TRBJ2-7 TRBD2 TRBV28 - CASSRLWASGSDEQYF TGTGCCAGCAGCCGCCTATGGGCTAGCGGGAGTGACGAGCAGTACTTC
TRBJ2-7 - TRBV15 many CATSRHIGPQLVTYEQYF TGTGCCACCAGCAGACATATCGGGCCCCAACTAGTCACCTACGAGCAGTACTTC
TRBJ1-2 TRBD1 TRBV28 many CASQVNPGQGDGYTF TGTGCCAGCCAAGTAAACCCAGGACAGGGAGATGGCTACACCTTC
TRBJ1-2 - TRBV12-3/TRBV12-4 few CASTFRQKVDYGYTF TGTGCCAGCACTTTTAGACAGAAAGTTGACTATGGCTACACCTTC
TRBJ1-2 - TRBV4-2 many CASSQRLLDYGYTF TGTGCCAGCAGCCAACGACTTTTAGACTATGGCTACACCTTC
TRBJ2-5 - TRBV20-1 many CSAMDGVTQYF TGCAGTGCCATGGACGGGGTGACCCAGTACTTC
TRBJ1-2 - TRBV7-9 - CASSTVSGVISGYTF TGTGCCAGCAGTACAGTCAGCGGGGTTATATCTGGCTACACCTTC
TRBJ2-7 TRBD2 TRBV6-5 many CASSYRTSGSGEQYF TGTGCCAGCAGTTACCGGACTAGCGGGAGTGGCGAGCAGTACTTC
TRBJ1-2 - TRBV5-1 once CARSFQPTGAGGYTF TGCGCCAGGAGCTTCCAACCTACAGGAGCGGGTGGCTACACCTTC
TRBJ2-2 - TRBV13 many CASSSRLPTRAGELFF TGTGCCAGCAGCTCTAGGCTTCCGACCCGTGCCGGGGAGCTGTTTTTT
TRBJ2-7 - TRBV5-1 many CASSRDPLYEQYF TGCGCCAGCAGCAGGGACCCTCTCTACGAGCAGTACTTC
TRBJ2-7 - TRBV28 many CASSPVSPGNEQYF TGTGCCAGCAGCCCGGTGAGTCCGGGTAACGAGCAGTACTTC
TRBJ2-5 - TRBV20-1 few CSATSRLETQYF TGCAGTGCGACTAGTAGATTAGAGACCCAGTACTTC
TRBJ2-5 - TRBV20-1 many CSASLSSVQTQYF TGCAGTGCTAGTTTGTCTAGTGTACAGACCCAGTACTTC
TRBJ1-5 TRBD1 TRBV20-1 many CSANAGTGANNQPQHF TGCAGTGCTAATGCCGGGACAGGGGCGAACAATCAGCCCCAGCATTTT
TRBJ1-1 TRBD1 TRBV6-2/TRBV6-3 - CASRAGGQGSEAFF TGTGCCAGCAGGGCAGGGGGACAGGGATCTGAAGCTTTCTTT
TRBJ1-1 - TRBV6-1 - CASSERVSEAFF TGTGCCAGCAGTGAAAGGGTCTCTGAAGCTTTCTTT
TRBJ1-1 - TRBV28 many CASSFKGYTEAFF TGTGCCAGCAGTTTTAAGGGTTACACTGAAGCTTTCTTT
TRBJ1-2 - TRBV11-1 few CASSFLAGADYGYTF TGTGCCAGCAGCTTTTTGGCAGGGGCCGACTATGGCTACACCTTC
TRBJ1-2 - TRBV24-1 many CATSDLWVDYGYTF TGTGCCACCAGTGATTTGTGGGTGGACTATGGCTACACCTTC
TRBJ1-1 - TRBV6-1 many CASTEGQSDTEAFF TGTGCCAGCACTGAAGGACAAAGTGATACTGAAGCTTTCTTT
TRBJ1-5 - TRBV6-5 - CASSYLSGDSNQPQHF TGTGCCAGCAGTTACCTGAGCGGCGACAGCAATCAGCCCCAGCATTTT
TRBJ2-2 - TRBV7-2 - CASSIREIGELFF TGTGCCAGCAGCATACGCGAAATCGGGGAGCTGTTTTTT
TRBJ1-1 - TRBV19 many CASSIGDPYNTEAFF TGTGCCAGTAGTATTGGGGATCCGTATAACACTGAAGCTTTCTTT
TRBJ1-2 - TRBV5-1 many CASSLNARADGYTF TGCGCCAGCAGCTTGAACGCCAGGGCCGATGGCTACACCTTC
TRBJ2-5 TRBD2 TRBV20-1 many CSASLAGVETQYF TGCAGTGCTTCCTTAGCGGGAGTAGAGACCCAGTACTTC
TRBJ2-7 TRBD1 TRBV6-2/TRBV6-3 many CASNGQAFPYEQYF TGTGCCAGCAATGGACAGGCTTTTCCCTACGAGCAGTACTTC
TRBJ2-5 - TRBV15 - CATRDGVQETQYF TGTGCCACCAGGGACGGGGTCCAAGAGACCCAGTACTTC
TRBJ2-7 - TRBV4-2 - CASSQVERQNYEQYF TGTGCCAGCAGCCAAGTGGAAAGACAGAACTACGAGCAGTACTTC
TRBJ1-3 - TRBV14 - CASSQDGYFENTIYF TGTGCCAGCAGCCAAGACGGGTATTTTGAAAACACCATATATTTT
TRBJ2-7 - TRBV28 many CASSEMDYEQYF TGTGCCAGCAGTGAAATGGACTACGAGCAGTACTTC
TRBJ1-1 - TRBV6-5 many CASSYSGREAFF TGTGCCAGCAGTTACTCGGGCCGTGAAGCTTTCTTT
TRBJ2-7 - TRBV29-1 many CSAGTGKSYEQYF TGCAGCGCCGGGACCGGAAAATCCTACGAGCAGTACTTC
TRBJ1-1 - TRBV6-2/TRBV6-3 many CASSYSLQEVTTEAFF TGTGCCAGCAGTTACTCCCTTCAGGAAGTAACCACTGAAGCTTTCTTT
TRBJ2-4 - TRBV12-3/TRBV12-4 many CASSPFQVRNIQYF TGTGCCAGCAGCCCTTTCCAAGTACGAAACATTCAGTACTTC
TRBJ1-1 - TRBV6-5 - CATSRMGAFF TGTGCCACTAGCCGTATGGGAGCTTTCTTT